Reported below is one TCR beta chain. The target antigen is unknown. This entry belongs to a study of shared clonotypes between healthy human individuals. Overall study findings and caveats: The sharing of about 5.3% of naive CD4 clonotypes was seen across a few donors.

Authors' processing steps: Filtering differed, since immunoSEQ gave only junction sequences and no quality scores. This table comes from immunoSEQ multiplex PCR, and its TCRdb copy is limited to in-frame clones, with some not included. That table furnishes V, J and clone size, whereas the DNA furnished D and trimming. The sample records about 2.4 million clones, 90% to 95% being singletons. Trimming shortened V by 1 base and J by 1 base, and 8 bases separated the two germline ends. The CDR3 runs 14 residues. CDR1 is SGHVS and CDR2 is FQNEAQ in the germline V gene. The sequenced material came from naive CD4+ T cells from PBMCs. Subset in this sample: CD45RA+ positively selected. This receptor was taken from a man aged 18 to 35 in good health. Some clones in this sample may be carry-over from other donors' samples. The chain links TRBV7-8 to TRBJ2-7; D unresolved. The chain's CDR3 is CASSLDTDSYEQYF. In nucleotides, the CDR3 is TGTGCCAGCAGCTTAGATACGGATTCCTACGAGCAGTACTTC. Full variable domain (rest looked up from reference TRBV7-8 and TRBJ2-7): GAGVSQSPRYKVAKRGQDVALRCDPISGHVSLFWYQQALGQGPEFLTYFQNEAQLDKSGLPSDRFFAERPEGSVSTLKIQRTQQEDSAVYLCASSLDTDSYEQYFGPGTRLTVT.